The entry below gives a single T cell receptor (beta chain) sequence along with its context. Its target is unknown. This CDR3 is built from 13 residues. Trimming at V came to 6 bases and at J to 3 bases, leaving 5 bases not matched to a gene. Per germline, CDR1 MNHEY and CDR2 SMNVEV (reference sequence). The data were produced by immunoSEQ multiplex PCR, yet TCRdb's version contains in-frame clones alone and is incomplete. The table records more than 85,000 clones, 88% of them present only once. The record originates from a study of T cell responses to AZD1222 COVID-19 vaccine. Overall study findings and caveats: Only a handful of AZD1222 recipients, several in all, had baseline seropositivity.

The receptor was isolated from an adult in good health. The chain is built from TRBV27 and TRBJ2-7; 7 positions match TRBD2. The material was peripheral blood, obtained on day 0 of AZD1222 vaccination. The CDR3: CASSAGVIYEQYF. The CDR3 DNA reads as TGTGCCAGCAGCGCGGGGGTAATCTACGAGCAGTACTTC.